Each of the 32 T cell receptor beta chains below was sequenced from the same sample in a study of neurological immune-mediated disorders. TCRdb re-analysed the 5' RACE reads in MiXCR, keeping a single row per CDR3 protein. The table shows roughly 74,000 distinct CDR3 sequences, with around 5.2% occurring only once. The sequenced sample was PBMCs. All receptors come from a man between 18 and 35 years old with multiple sclerosis.

This clonotype was recorded at least ten times. V usage is TRBV20-1 and J usage is TRBJ2-1, with 10 bases lining up with TRBD2. The CDR3 runs 16 residues. J gave up 5 bases and V 2 bases, and 9 bases lay outside the gene matches. Germline CDR1 reads DFQATT; CDR2 reads SNEGSKA (reference sequence). The chain's CDR3 is CSARLSEREGNNEQFF. CDR3 nucleotide sequence: TGCAGTGCTAGACTAAGCGAGCGGGAGGGTAACAATGAGCAGTTCTTC.

As concerns this clonotype: This clone may be a read error of a much larger clone one base away. The J gene is TRBJ1-1, the V gene TRBV7-6; no reliable D call. CDR3 size: 13 residues. Germline V lookup: CDR1 SGHVS, CDR2 FNYEAQ. V was shortened by 5 bases and J by 1 base, with 8 bases between the two germline ends. The CDR3 protein is CASSPIKNTEAFF. In nucleotides, the CDR3 is TGTGCCAGCAGCCCTATAAAGAACACTGAAGCTTTCTTT.

This clonotype was seen repeatedly, ten times or more. The chain recombines TRBV7-2 with TRBJ2-5; 9 bases line up with TRBD1. There are 15 residues in the CDR3. With 5 bases clipped from V and 5 bases from J, the junction kept 9 bases outside the gene matches. Germline V lookup: CDR1 SGHTA, CDR2 FQGNSA. The CDR3 DNA is TGTGCCAGCAGCCCTAACAGGGGGCGGTGGGAGACCCAGTACTTC. It codes for CASSPNRGRWETQYF.

The chain links TRBV5-5 to TRBJ1-4; D remains ambiguous. The CDR3 loop spans 14 amino acids. Looked up from germline, CDR1 is SGHKS and CDR2 is YYEKEE (reference sequence). Between the trimmed V and J ends, which lost 4 bases and 0 bases, there was a span of 7 bases. The CDR3: CASSVSATNEKLFF. As DNA, the CDR3 is TGTGCCAGCAGCGTATCCGCAACTAATGAAAAACTGTTTTTT.

This clonotype was detected ten times or more. The CDR3 nucleotides read TGTGCCAGCAGCCGTAATGAAAAACTGTTTTTT. Its translation is CASSRNEKLFF. The chain recombines TRBV7-9 with TRBJ1-4; D is undetermined. V was pared by 5 bases and J by 4 bases, with 2 bases between. CDR3 length: 11 residues. Germline V gene sequence: CDR1 SEHNR, CDR2 FQNEAQ (reference sequence).

This clonotype was recorded many times. The chain joins TRBV27 to TRBJ2-2; D unresolved. Germline CDR1 MNHEY, CDR2 SMNVEV (reference sequence). Trimming stripped 4 bases from V and 3 bases from J, with 3 bases between. This CDR3 is 12 amino acids long. The CDR3 protein is CASSYYTGELFF. CDR3 in DNA: TGTGCCAGCAGTTATTACACCGGGGAGCTGTTTTTT.

In its sample, this clonotype was seen many times. The genes are TRBV20-1 and TRBJ2-3, with 8 bases identical to TRBD2. The CDR3 has 14 amino acids. CDR1 is DFQATT, CDR2 SNEGSKA, per germline (reference sequence). The J segment lost 4 bases and the V segment lost 0 bases, leaving 3 bases of the junction unmatched. In DNA, the CDR3 is TGCAGTGCTAGAGATCGGGGGGGCCCAGATACGCAGTATTTT. Encoded protein: CSARDRGGPDTQYF.

This clonotype was counted at least ten times. The V call is TRBV5-1, the J call TRBJ2-2; TRBD1 matches at 7 bases. Germline CDR1 reads SGHRS; CDR2 reads YFSETQ. The V segment lost 0 bases and the J segment 2 bases; nucleotides outside the gene matches: 4. The CDR3 consists of 16 residues. The CDR3 DNA sequence: TGCGCCAGCAGCTTGGTAACAGGGGCTAACACCGGGGAGCTGTTTTTT. This encodes CASSLVTGANTGELFF.

Turning to this clonotype: Since a much larger clone is just one base distant, this may be a read error. This chain uses TRBV20-1 with TRBJ1-5; D is uncertain. The CDR3 length is 12 residues. Germline V gene sequence: CDR1 DFQATT, CDR2 SNEGSKA (reference sequence). DNA for the CDR3: TGCAGTGCTAGATCTCTCAATCAGCCCCAGAATTTT. Amino acids: CSARSLNQPQNF.

This clonotype was detected ten times or more. V gene TRBV20-1 combines with J gene TRBJ2-3; 11 bases match TRBD2. The CDR3 runs 19 residues. Trimming removed 3 bases from V and 0 bases from J; junction bases left unmatched: 14. CDR1 DFQATT and CDR2 SNEGSKA come from the germline V gene (reference sequence). CDR3: CSASVTTSGVSFSTDTQYF. Written as DNA, the CDR3 is TGCAGTGCTAGTGTAACGACTAGCGGGGTTTCGTTTAGCACAGATACGCAGTATTTT.

This clonotype showed up just a few times. A much larger clone is a single base away; this may be a read error. J is TRBJ1-6 and V is TRBV5-1; unclear D gene. Germline V lookup: CDR1 SGHRS, CDR2 YFSETQ. The CDR3 consists of 15 residues. The CDR3 reads CASSLSREHNSPLNF. CDR3 DNA sequence: TGCGCCAGCAGCTTGAGCCGGGAACATAATTCACCCCTCAACTTT. Supplemented by reference TRBV5-1 and TRBJ1-6, the full variable domain reads KAGVTQTPRYLIKTRGQQVTLSCSPISGHRSVSWYQQTPGQGLQFLFEYFSETQRNKGNFPGRFSGRQFSNSRSEMNVSTLELGDSALYLCASSLSREHNSPLNFGNGTRLTVT.

The chain carries TRBV5-1 and TRBJ2-2, with a tentative D call TRBD1 (6 bases). Per germline, CDR1 SGHRS and CDR2 YFSETQ. The CDR3 runs to 17 residues. Trimming pared 4 bases from V and 1 base from J, leaving 17 bases between. CDR3 in DNA: TGCGCCAGCAGCCTGGACGCCGGGACACTGAACACCGGGGAGCTGTTTTTT. The encoded protein is CASSLDAGTLNTGELFF.

This clonotype was seen ten or more times. The chain combines TRBV9 with TRBJ2-1; D is undetermined. Germline CDR1 reads SGDLS; CDR2 reads YYNGEE. This CDR3 has 14 amino acids. With 0 bases removed from V and 3 bases from J, the gap between germline ends came to 7 bases. CDR3 region: CASSVGGNYNEQFF. In DNA, the CDR3 is TGTGCCAGCAGCGTAGGTGGCAACTACAATGAGCAGTTCTTC.

This clonotype came up many times. V usage is TRBV20-1 and J usage is TRBJ2-1, with D uncertain. V gave up 6 bases and J gave up 3 bases, with 15 bases separating them. The germline V gene encodes CDR1 DFQATT and CDR2 SNEGSKA (reference sequence). The CDR3 covers 14 residues. The CDR3 sequence is CSAASPLGYNEQFF. The CDR3 nucleotides read TGCAGTGCCGCCAGTCCACTCGGCTACAATGAGCAGTTCTTC.

The chain joins TRBV3-1 to TRBJ1-2; D remains ambiguous. The CDR3 is 13 amino acids. V lost 4 bases and J lost 4, with 10 bases in between. The germline gives CDR1 LGHDT, CDR2 YNNKEL (reference sequence). The CDR3 loop reads CASSLTWVYGYTF. The CDR3 DNA reads TGTGCCAGCAGCCTAACATGGGTCTATGGCTACACCTTC.

This clonotype was seen many times. V usage is TRBV20-1 and J usage is TRBJ2-7, with 10 positions matching TRBD2. Germline V gene data show CDR1 as DFQATT and CDR2 as SNEGSKA (reference sequence). Trimming removed 6 bases from V and 1 base from J; junction bases left unmatched: 9. The CDR3 totals 15 residues. Here the CDR3 reads CSAQPGTSASYEQYF. The CDR3 nucleotides are TGCAGTGCGCAGCCCGGGACTAGCGCGTCCTACGAGCAGTACTTC.

This clonotype occurred a few times. The chain employs TRBV5-1 and TRBJ2-1; D may match TRBD1 or TRBD2 (5 bases each). Germline CDR1 reads SGHRS; CDR2 reads YFSETQ. The CDR3 has 15 amino acids. The V gene lost 0 bases and the J gene lost 2 bases, with 9 bases spanning the gap. The chain's CDR3 is CASSLEGSPYNEQFF. In DNA, the CDR3 is TGCGCCAGCAGCTTGGAGGGGAGCCCCTACAATGAGCAGTTCTTC. The complete variable domain, with remaining parts taken from reference TRBV5-1 and TRBJ2-1, reads KAGVTQTPRYLIKTRGQQVTLSCSPISGHRSVSWYQQTPGQGLQFLFEYFSETQRNKGNFPGRFSGRQFSNSRSEMNVSTLELGDSALYLCASSLEGSPYNEQFFGPGTRLTVL.

This clonotype was counted ten times or more. The chain links TRBV27 to TRBJ2-1, with no clear D. Germline lookup yields CDR1 MNHEY and CDR2 SMNVEV (reference sequence). CDR3 length equals 14 residues. Trimming shortened V by 2 bases and J by 3 bases, and 8 bases separated the two germline ends. CDR3 amino acids: CASSLMASYNEQFF. The CDR3 nucleotides are TGTGCCAGCAGTTTAATGGCTAGCTACAATGAGCAGTTCTTC.

With respect to this clonotype: Being one base from a much bigger clone, this may be a read error. The CDR3 carries no conserved terminal phenylalanine or tryptophan, so it likely arises from a read error. CDR3 residues: CASSLGGVLSEKLFI. In DNA form, the CDR3 reads TGTGCCAGCAGCTTGGGGGGGGTATTAAGTGAAAAACTGTTTATT. The chain carries TRBV5-4 and TRBJ1-4; D may be TRBD1 (5 bases). CDR1 and CDR2 (germline): SGHNT, YYREEE (reference sequence). The CDR3 contains 15 residues. The V and J ends lost 0 bases and 7 bases respectively, with 13 bases between them.

This clonotype showed up many times. The chain couples TRBV12-3 or TRBV12-4 to TRBJ1-1; D might be TRBD1 (6 bases). CDR3 length: 16 amino acids. With 5 bases removed from V and 2 bases from J, the gap between germline ends came to 18 bases. The CDR3 DNA reads TGTGCCAGCAGTCCCCGGAGATGGACAGAAAACACTGAAGCTTTCTTT. Its protein product is CASSPRRWTENTEAFF.

The table lists this clonotype with many counts. The rearrangement links TRBV29-1 to TRBJ1-2, with D unresolved. Between the trimmed V and J ends, which lost 0 bases and 4 bases, there was a span of 12 bases. The CDR3 is made up of 14 amino acids. The germline V gene has CDR1 SQVTM and CDR2 ANQGSEA. In DNA, the CDR3 is TGCAGCGTTGAAGATGACGAGGGTCTCTATGGCTACACCTTC. This gives the protein CSVEDDEGLYGYTF.

This clonotype was seen at least ten times. The rearrangement links TRBV7-9 to TRBJ1-4; TRBD1 aligns across 7 bases. Trimming took 4 bases from V and 8 from J; bases not matched to a gene: 13. The germline V gene encodes CDR1 SEHNR and CDR2 FQNEAQ (reference sequence). This CDR3 has 16 amino acids. DNA of the CDR3: TGTGCCAGCAGCTCCAATGTGCGACAGGGAAAGGAAAAACTGTTTTTT. Its protein is CASSSNVRQGKEKLFF.

This clonotype was seen repeatedly, ten times or more. A read error may account for a junction end that differs from germline. The chain uses TRBV10-3 and TRBJ1-5, with 9 bases identical to TRBD1. CDR1 is ENHRY and CDR2 is SYGVKD in the germline V gene. The CDR3 loop spans 15 amino acids. Written as DNA, the CDR3 is TGTGCCATCAGTGAGGGGGGACAGGGTAATCAGCCCCAGAATTTT. This codes for CAISEGGQGNQPQNF.

This clonotype was found many times. The chain carries TRBV15 and TRBJ1-5; 8 bases agree with TRBD1. This CDR3 is 16 amino acids long. CDR1 LNHNV and CDR2 YYDKDF come from the germline V gene (reference sequence). Unmatched junction bases numbered 8, after V lost 1 base and J lost 6 bases. CDR3 sequence reads: CATSRVWQGAGQPQHF. DNA for the CDR3: TGTGCCACCAGCAGAGTATGGCAGGGGGCGGGTCAGCCCCAGCATTTT.

The table lists this clonotype with many counts. The rearrangement joins TRBV20-1 to TRBJ2-3; D is uncertain. CDR1 DFQATT and CDR2 SNEGSKA come from the germline V gene (reference sequence). Trimming removed 1 base at V and 6 bases at J, with 14 bases between. This CDR3 is 14 amino acids long. CDR3 sequence (DNA): TGCAGTGCTAGAGGATCGGCCTCACGGGATACGCAGTATTTT. Translating gives CSARGSASRDTQYF.

This clonotype was seen ten or more times. The chain is built from TRBV29-1 and TRBJ2-3, with a weak D call TRBD2 (5 bases). Trimming pared 8 bases from V and 11 bases from J, leaving 17 bases between. In germline, CDR1 is SQVTM, CDR2 ANQGSEA. The CDR3 is made up of 11 amino acids. CDR3 residues: CSPSEGYKQYF. CDR3 bases: TGCAGCCCATCAGAGGGCTATAAGCAGTATTTT.

This clonotype has at least ten counts. Here the CDR3 reads CAISEWERETQYF. DNA of the CDR3: TGTGCCATCAGTGAATGGGAACGAGAGACCCAGTACTTC. The rearrangement joins TRBV10-3 to TRBJ2-5; D is ambiguous. This CDR3 is 13 amino acids long. The germline CDR1 and CDR2 sequences are ENHRY and SYGVKD. The V end was cut by 3 bases, the J end by 4 bases, with 9 bases between.

This clonotype was counted ten times or more. The CDR3 protein is CASSPLGMDEKLFF. The CDR3 coding sequence is TGTGCCAGCAGTCCCCTCGGGATGGATGAAAAACTGTTTTTT. The rearrangement uses TRBV28 and TRBJ1-4; D is unresolved. The V and J ends lost 5 bases and 6 bases respectively, with 13 bases between them. This CDR3 contains 14 residues. The germline V gene encodes CDR1 MDHEN and CDR2 SYDVKM.

This clonotype came up many times. The rearrangement joins TRBV27 to TRBJ2-3, with D perhaps matching TRBD1 or TRBD2 (5 bases each). The CDR3 extends over 16 amino acids. Trimming stripped 0 bases from V and 0 bases from J, with 10 bases between. Looked up from germline, CDR1 is MNHEY and CDR2 is SMNVEV (reference sequence). The CDR3 protein is CASSLSIWGSTDTQYF. Written as DNA, the CDR3 is TGTGCCAGCAGTTTATCGATTTGGGGGAGCACAGATACGCAGTATTTT.

This clonotype was detected ten times or more. The chain carries TRBV7-2 and TRBJ2-7; TRBD1 is a possible D gene (6 bases). This CDR3 spans 11 amino acids. V was trimmed by 2 bases and J by 7 bases, leaving 6 bases between them. Germline loops: CDR1 SGHTA, CDR2 FQGNSA. This chain's CDR3 is CASSLRGEQYF. CDR3 in DNA: TGTGCCAGCAGCTTAAGGGGGGAGCAGTACTTC.

This clonotype was recorded at least ten times. This chain joins TRBV29-1 and TRBJ2-7, with TRBD1 identical over 10 bases. The CDR3 totals 12 residues. Germline CDR1 SQVTM, CDR2 ANQGSEA. Losses at the gene ends were 4 bases for V and 6 bases for J; bases not matched to a gene: 3. The CDR3 sequence is CSVGDRGLEQYF. CDR3 coding DNA: TGCAGCGTTGGAGACAGGGGGCTCGAGCAGTACTTC.

This clonotype was observed many times. The rearrangement joins TRBV5-1 to TRBJ2-3, with TRBD2 matching over 7 bases. Germline V gene lookup returns CDR1 SGHRS and CDR2 YFSETQ. The CDR3 is 14 amino acids. Trimming removed 4 bases from V and 6 bases from J; junction bases left unmatched: 8. The CDR3 DNA reads as TGCGCCAGCAGCCCCGGGACTACATGGGATACGCAGTATTTT. It is translated as CASSPGTTWDTQYF.